This T cell receptor (beta chain) was recovered during a study of technical replicates of blood from a handful of donors. CDR1 is SNHLY and CDR2 is FYNNEI in the germline V gene. The ends were cut back, 6 bases at V and 10 bases at J, with 13 bases in the middle. The CDR3 spans 12 residues. Some clones are missing from TCRdb's copy, which holds only in-frame ones; the method was immunoSEQ multiplex PCR. The top ten hold over 0.2% of the sample, which has about 82,000 clones, 85% to 95% seen once. The chain links TRBV2 to TRBJ2-1; possible D gene TRBD2, 5 bases. The clonotype originates from a human donor in good health. Material for sequencing was T cells isolated from PBMCs. CDR3 DNA sequence: TGTGCCAGCAGCAGAGAGCGGACCGAGCAGTTCTTC. This sequence encodes CASSRERTEQFF.